This TCR beta chain was recovered during a study of cytomegalovirus exposure and HLA in healthy donors. Study-level points and caveats: There were 150 to 200 TCR beta chains listed as cytomegalovirus-associated. Follow-up analysis later connected one missense variant in DCLRE1C with trimming of TCR beta V- and J-genes. V segments that were indistinguishable, TRBV6-2 and TRBV6-3 among them, were omitted from analysis.

Germline values: CDR1 SGHAT, CDR2 FQNNGV. CDR3 length: 16 residues. Germline trimming cut 3 bases from V and 2 bases from J; bases unmatched to any gene: 8. Concerning this clone: Its antigen is currently unknown.

Use of 60 Vbeta and 13 Jbeta primers characterized the PCR. Measured with immunoSEQ multiplex PCR; TCRdb has only the in-frame clones, and not every one. The table records around 150,000 clones, around 63% of them present only once. This sequence joins TRBV11-2 and TRBJ2-3; 7 nucleotides match TRBD2. Sequencing was done on a sample of PBMCs. The sequence was obtained from a human donor in good health. The CDR3 sequence: CASSLAGVRLTDTQYF. The CDR3 DNA sequence: TGTGCCAGCAGCTTGGCGGGAGTCCGACTCACAGATACGCAGTATTTT.